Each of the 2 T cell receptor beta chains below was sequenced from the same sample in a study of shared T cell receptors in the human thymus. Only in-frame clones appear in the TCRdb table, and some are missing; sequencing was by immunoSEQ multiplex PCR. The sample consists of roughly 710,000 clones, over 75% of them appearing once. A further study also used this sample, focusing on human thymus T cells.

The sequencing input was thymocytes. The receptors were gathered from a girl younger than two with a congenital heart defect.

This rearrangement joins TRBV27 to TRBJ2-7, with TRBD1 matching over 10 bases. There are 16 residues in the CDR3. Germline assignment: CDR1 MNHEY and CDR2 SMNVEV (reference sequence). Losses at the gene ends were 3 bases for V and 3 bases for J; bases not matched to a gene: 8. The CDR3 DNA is TGTGCCAGCAGTTTGCGAAGACAGGGGGCCCACTACGAGCAGTACTTC. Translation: CASSLRRQGAHYEQYF.

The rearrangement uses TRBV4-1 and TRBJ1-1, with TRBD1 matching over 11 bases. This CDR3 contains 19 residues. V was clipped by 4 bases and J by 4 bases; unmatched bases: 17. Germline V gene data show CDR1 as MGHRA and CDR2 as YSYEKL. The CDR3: CASSPRGGQGALWSTEAFF. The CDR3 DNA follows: TGCGCCAGCAGCCCTAGGGGTGGACAGGGGGCTCTGTGGAGCACTGAAGCTTTCTTT.